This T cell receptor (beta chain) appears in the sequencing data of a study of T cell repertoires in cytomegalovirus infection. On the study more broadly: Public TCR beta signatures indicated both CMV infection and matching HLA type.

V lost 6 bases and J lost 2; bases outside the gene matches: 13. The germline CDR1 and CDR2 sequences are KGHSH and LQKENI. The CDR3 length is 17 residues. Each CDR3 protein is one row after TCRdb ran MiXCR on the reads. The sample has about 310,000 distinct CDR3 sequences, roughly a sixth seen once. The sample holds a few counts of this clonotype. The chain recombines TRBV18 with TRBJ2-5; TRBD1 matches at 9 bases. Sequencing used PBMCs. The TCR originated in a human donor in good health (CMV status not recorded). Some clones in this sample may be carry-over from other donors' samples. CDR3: CASSQQSPGTGQETQYF. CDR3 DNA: TGTGCCAGCTCCCAGCAAAGCCCCGGGACAGGGCAAGAGACCCAGTACTTC.